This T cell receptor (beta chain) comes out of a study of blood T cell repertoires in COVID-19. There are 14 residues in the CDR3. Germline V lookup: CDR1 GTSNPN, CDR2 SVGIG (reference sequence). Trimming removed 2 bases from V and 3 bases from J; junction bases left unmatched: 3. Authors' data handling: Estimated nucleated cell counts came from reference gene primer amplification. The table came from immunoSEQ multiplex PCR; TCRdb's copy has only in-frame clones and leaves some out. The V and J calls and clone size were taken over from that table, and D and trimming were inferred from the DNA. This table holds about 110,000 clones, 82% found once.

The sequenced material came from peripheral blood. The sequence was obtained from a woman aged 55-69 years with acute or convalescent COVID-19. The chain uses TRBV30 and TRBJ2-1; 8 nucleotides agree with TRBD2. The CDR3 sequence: CAWSSGGLYNEQFF. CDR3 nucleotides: TGTGCCTGGAGTAGCGGGGGACTCTACAATGAGCAGTTCTTC.